Listed here is a single T cell receptor beta chain. This entry belongs to a study of T cells after yellow fever vaccination. Study-wide findings and caveats: The secondary T-cell response peaked on day 5, not day 15, but was weaker. Post-booster reappearance was seen for most primary-vaccination clones (around 96% CD4, roughly 86% CD8). Only a small proportion of the clonotypes turned up in both the CD4 and the CD8 compartments, likely arising from convergent recombination.

TCRdb recomputed calls from the 5' RACE reads with MiXCR, one row per CDR3 protein. Counted here are 100,000 or so distinct CDR3 sequences, approximately 9% occurring once; the ten biggest clones make up roughly 17%. V lost 6 bases, J lost 10 bases, and 5 bases stayed unmatched. Germline V lookup: CDR1 MNHEY, CDR2 SMNVEV (reference sequence). The CDR3 is 14 amino acids. This sequence originates from a man aged 18 to 30 who received the YFV17D yellow fever vaccine. Here the sequenced sample was CD8+ T cells not binding an NS4B(214-222) dextramer, sorted from PBMCs, taken less than 16 days after the first yellow fever vaccination. This chain connects TRBV27 to TRBJ1-6; TRBD1 agrees at 11 bases. The CDR3 loop reads CASRGTGGESPLHF. The CDR3 nucleotides read TGTGCCAGCAGAGGGACAGGGGGTGAATCACCCCTCCACTTT.